The 24 T cell receptor beta chains given below trace back to one sample, sequenced in a study of early T cells in non-severe SARS-CoV-2 infection. TCRdb processed the 5' RACE reads anew with MiXCR; each CDR3 protein has one entry. The table includes 60,000 to 70,000 distinct CDR3 sequences, just under 5% detected once. The sequenced sample consisted of whole blood. The source of these receptors is an adult who was a healthcare worker with PCR-confirmed SARS-CoV-2 infection or an uninfected control (not recorded which).

This clonotype came up many times. The rearrangement uses TRBV20-1 and TRBJ2-3, with 10 nucleotides matching TRBD2. CDR1 is DFQATT and CDR2 is SNEGSKA in the germline V gene (reference sequence). V lost 2 bases and J lost 5; bases outside the gene matches: 4. This CDR3 spans 14 amino acids. The CDR3 DNA reads as TGCAGTGCTAGAAGCGGGGGGGCCCAAGATACGCAGTATTTT. Protein product: CSARSGGAQDTQYF.

This clonotype has a count of ten or more. This rearrangement joins TRBV2 to TRBJ2-2; no reliable D call. CDR3 length: 13 residues. The ends were cut back, 4 bases at V and 6 bases at J, with 9 bases in the middle. The V gene's germline CDR1 is SNHLY and CDR2 FYNNEI. CDR3 protein: CASSVLSSGELFF. The CDR3 coding sequence is TGTGCCAGCAGTGTTCTTAGCTCCGGGGAGCTGTTTTTT.

In this sample, this clonotype turned up a few times. The V and J genes are TRBV29-1 and TRBJ1-3; D gene ambiguous. Germline CDR1 and CDR2: SQVTM and ANQGSEA. Between the trimmed V and J ends, which lost 8 bases and 0 bases, there was a span of 11 bases. The CDR3 has 13 residues. The chain's CDR3 is CSYTLNSGNTIYF. The CDR3 DNA sequence: TGCAGCTACACGCTGAACTCTGGAAACACCATATATTTT.

This clonotype was counted many times. The chain carries TRBV6-6 and TRBJ1-1; D unresolved. With 2 bases removed from V and 1 base from J, the gap between germline ends came to 8 bases. This CDR3 has 14 residues. Germline V gene data show CDR1 as MNHNY and CDR2 as SVGAGI (reference sequence). CDR3 loop: CASSYVAANTEAFF. Written as DNA, the CDR3 is TGTGCCAGCAGTTACGTCGCCGCGAACACTGAAGCTTTCTTT.

This clonotype was counted ten times or more. The V and J genes are TRBV6-1 and TRBJ2-1, with TRBD2 as a possible D gene (6 bases). The germline V and J ends were trimmed by 4 bases and 3 bases, with 16 bases remaining between them. Germline V gives CDR1 MNHNS, CDR2 SASEGT. The CDR3 is 16 amino acids. CDR3 in amino acids: CASSAALGLIYNEQFF. The CDR3 DNA reads as TGTGCCAGCAGTGCCGCCTTGGGACTTATCTACAATGAGCAGTTCTTC.

This chain connects TRBV21-1 to TRBJ2-4; the table's TRBD1 call for D was not verified on the DNA. TRBV21-1 has pseudogene status. This CDR3 region has 16 residues. The CDR3: CASSKSGQGPGNIQYF. The CDR3 coding sequence is TGTGCCAGCAGCAAATCCGGACAGGGTCCGGGAAACATTCAGTACTTC.

This chain uses TRBV2 with TRBJ1-1, with D possibly TRBD1 on 5 matching bases. This CDR3 has 13 residues. Germline values: CDR1 SNHLY, CDR2 FYNNEI. V was shortened by 5 bases and J by 6 bases, with 13 bases between the two germline ends. The DNA for the CDR3 is TGTGCCAGCAGTATTACCCCAGGGTCTGAAGCTTTCTTT. Translating it yields CASSITPGSEAFF.

A word on this clonotype: This sequence may be a read error, since a much larger clone differs from it by one base. This chain links TRBV4-3 with TRBJ2-7; 8 positions match TRBD1. This CDR3 is built from 15 residues. Germline loops: CDR1 LGHNA, CDR2 YSLEER. Trimming cost V 0 bases and J 2 bases; bases outside gene matches: 3. The CDR3, as DNA: TGCGCCAGCAGCCAAGATTTGGACAGGGCCTACGAGCAGTACTTC. Translated: CASSQDLDRAYEQYF.

This clonotype was recorded at least ten times. This chain joins TRBV5-6 and TRBJ2-1; TRBD2 might be the D (5 bases). Looked up from germline, CDR1 is SGHDT and CDR2 is YYEEEE. This CDR3 has 15 residues. Between the trimmed V and J ends, which lost 5 bases and 0 bases, there was a span of 12 bases. CDR3 sequence reads: CASSSDWSSYNEQFF. The CDR3 region has the DNA TGTGCCAGCAGTTCGGACTGGAGCTCCTACAATGAGCAGTTCTTC. The whole variable domain, remainder taken from reference TRBV5-6 and TRBJ2-1, is DAGVTQSPTHLIKTRGQQVTLRCSPKSGHDTVSWYQQALGQGPQFIFQYYEEEERQRGNFPDRFSGHQFPNYSSELNVNALLLGDSALYLCASSSDWSSYNEQFFGPGTRLTVL.

This clonotype was counted many times. This chain joins TRBV11-2 and TRBJ2-3; D unclear. V dropped 5 bases and J dropped 6 bases, with 9 bases sitting between them. The CDR3 sequence is 12 residues long. CDR1 and CDR2 from the germline V gene are SGHAT and FQNNGV. Here the CDR3 reads CASSPLVDTQYF. The CDR3 DNA reads TGTGCCAGCAGCCCATTAGTTGATACGCAGTATTTT.

This clonotype was seen many times. The chain recombines TRBV30 with TRBJ1-1; tentatively, D is TRBD1 (6 bases). V was shortened by 4 bases and J by 4 bases, with 16 bases between the two germline ends. Germline-derived CDR1 and CDR2 are GTSNPN and SVGIG (reference sequence). The CDR3 runs to 14 residues. This CDR3 is CAWTHGGGSTEAFF. The CDR3 DNA sequence: TGTGCCTGGACCCACGGAGGGGGAAGCACTGAAGCTTTCTTT.

This clonotype showed up many times. This chain uses TRBV6-5 with TRBJ2-7; D is possibly TRBD2 (5 bases). The CDR3 is made up of 11 amino acids. Trimming stripped 8 bases from V and 5 bases from J, with 10 bases between. Germline V gene lookup returns CDR1 MNHEY and CDR2 SVGAGI. The CDR3 is CASRGPHEQYF. The CDR3 DNA sequence: TGTGCCAGCCGCGGGCCGCACGAGCAGTACTTC.

This clonotype was observed at least ten times. The chain recombines TRBV6-5 with TRBJ2-5, with D maybe TRBD2 (5 bases). CDR3 length equals 13 residues. CDR1 and CDR2 (germline): MNHEY, SVGAGI. V lost 2 bases and J 2 bases, leaving 6 bases between the germline ends. CDR3 amino acids: CASSYRGQETQYF. As DNA, the CDR3 is TGTGCCAGCAGTTACCGGGGACAAGAGACCCAGTACTTC.

This clonotype has at least ten counts. This chain joins TRBV9 and TRBJ2-1, with D hard to call. CDR1 is SGDLS and CDR2 is YYNGEE in the germline V gene. Trimming took 4 bases from V and 4 from J, leaving 9 bases between them. The CDR3 spans 13 residues. The CDR3 reads CASSPEGYNEQFF. In DNA, the CDR3 is TGTGCCAGCAGCCCTGAAGGATACAATGAGCAGTTCTTC.

This clonotype was detected only a few times. This sequence joins TRBV21-1 and TRBJ2-7. TRBV21-1 is labeled a pseudogene. This CDR3 has 15 amino acids. This CDR3 reads CASSKWNSSSYEQYF. CDR3 nucleotide sequence: TGTGCCAGCAGCAAATGGAACTCGAGCTCCTACGAGCAGTACTTC.

The table lists this clonotype with a few counts. The V and J genes are TRBV7-2 and TRBJ2-4, with a weak D call TRBD1 (6 bases). V shed 1 base and J shed 0 bases, with 13 bases lying between them. From germline, CDR1 is SGHTA and CDR2 FQGNSA. The CDR3 is made up of 17 amino acids. The CDR3 loop is CASSLVGTNIAKNIQYF. In DNA, the CDR3 is TGTGCCAGCAGCTTAGTTGGGACAAATATAGCCAAAAACATTCAGTACTTC.

V gene TRBV20-1 combines with J gene TRBJ2-1; TRBD2 aligns across 9 bases. The V gene end was trimmed by 1 base and the J gene end by 5 bases; junction bases not matched to a gene: 6. The CDR3 totals 15 residues. Per the germline V gene, CDR1 is DFQATT and CDR2 is SNEGSKA (reference sequence). The CDR3 here is CSARGGTSHNNEQFF. Written as DNA, the CDR3 is TGCAGTGCTAGAGGCGGGACTAGCCATAACAATGAGCAGTTCTTC.

The chain joins TRBV12-3 or TRBV12-4 to TRBJ1-1, with D tentatively TRBD1 (5 bases). Deletions cut 3 bases from V and 10 bases from J, with 18 bases between. This CDR3 comprises 14 residues. In DNA form, the CDR3 reads TGTGCCAGCAGTTTGGAGTCCAGTCCCAGGGTAGCTTTCTTT. This encodes CASSLESSPRVAFF.

This clonotype was counted at least ten times. The rearrangement links TRBV19 to TRBJ1-6; 7 nucleotides agree with TRBD1. In germline, CDR1 is LNHDA, CDR2 SQIVND (reference sequence). V shed 5 bases and J 3 bases; nucleotides not matched to a gene: 10. The CDR3 totals 17 residues. The CDR3 coding sequence is TGTGCCAGTAGTCTCGGAAGGGGGCTTGGCTATAATTCACCCCTCCACTTT. It codes for CASSLGRGLGYNSPLHF.

At least ten counts were recorded for this clonotype. The chain has TRBV5-1 and TRBJ2-5; tentatively, D is TRBD1 (6 bases). This CDR3 has 17 amino acids. Germline V gene data show CDR1 as SGHRS and CDR2 as YFSETQ. The V gene lost 0 bases and the J gene lost 0 bases, with 15 bases spanning the gap. The CDR3 nucleotides read TGCGCCAGCAGCTTGGAACGGGTCCAGGGGAACCAAGAGACCCAGTACTTC. This encodes CASSLERVQGNQETQYF.

This clonotype was recorded many times. The chain combines TRBV7-2 with TRBJ1-3; D possibly corresponds to TRBD1 (5 bases). This CDR3 region has 14 residues. Germline CDR1 is SGHTA and CDR2 is FQGNSA. The V gene lost 5 bases and the J gene lost 0 bases, with 8 bases spanning the gap. CDR3 region: CASSPGVSGNTIYF. The CDR3 DNA is TGTGCCAGCAGCCCGGGGGTCTCTGGAAACACCATATATTTT.

This clonotype appeared a few times. The rearrangement joins TRBV6-2 or TRBV6-3 to TRBJ1-2, with D tentatively TRBD1 (6 bases). Per the germline V gene, CDR1 is MNHEY and CDR2 is SVGEGT. V lost 7 bases and J lost 5, with 11 bases in between. The CDR3 covers 12 residues. The CDR3 spells CASTLTGYGYTF. Written as DNA, the CDR3 is TGTGCCAGCACCCTCACAGGGTATGGCTACACCTTC.

V usage is TRBV4-1 and J usage is TRBJ1-2; 9 nucleotides agree with TRBD1. Germline CDR1 MGHRA, CDR2 YSYEKL. The CDR3 length is 13 residues. J gave up 8 bases and V 2 bases, and 3 bases lay outside the gene matches. The CDR3 protein is CASSQNRGRGYTF. As DNA, the CDR3 is TGCGCCAGCAGCCAAAACAGGGGGCGAGGCTACACCTTC.

This clonotype was seen a handful of times. The CDR3 protein is CASSSRPEAFF. CDR3 DNA sequence: TGTGCCAGCAGCTCAAGGCCCGAAGCTTTCTTT. The chain links TRBV7-3 to TRBJ1-1, with unresolved D. Germline values: CDR1 SGHTA, CDR2 FQGTGA. V was shortened by 4 bases and J by 8 bases, with 8 bases between the two germline ends. This CDR3 is built from 11 residues.